This T cell receptor beta chain was captured by sequencing in a study of blood T cell repertoires in COVID-19. Study overall: The study drew acute and convalescent COVID-19 samples from the United States, Italy and Spain. The analysed material was cDNA or gDNA that came from T cells, B-cell-depleted T cells, or PBMCs.

CDR1 and CDR2 from the germline V gene are KGHSH and LQKENI. V dropped 8 bases and J dropped 4; count of bases not matched to a gene: 13. This CDR3 spans 15 amino acids. Original analysis: Estimates of nucleated cell counts were drawn from the amplification of reference gene primers. Measured with immunoSEQ multiplex PCR; TCRdb has only the in-frame clones, and not every one. The DNA gave D and trimming, while V, J and clone size come from that table. The table has hundreds of thousands of clones, 86% seen once; the top ten hold about 7%. Patients in Seattle were enrolled during active infection, then followed longitudinally.

The sample taken for sequencing was peripheral blood. J is TRBJ2-5 and V is TRBV18, with TRBD1 identical over 7 bases. This clonotype was obtained from a woman aged 55-70 years with COVID-19, enrolled during active disease. CDR3 sequence reads: CASRRQGGIGETQYF. As DNA, the CDR3 is TGTGCCAGCCGTCGACAGGGCGGTATAGGAGAGACCCAGTACTTC.